The 5 T cell receptor beta chains presented below share a single source sample, sequenced in a study of primary melanoma T cells and metastatic recurrence. Here immunoSEQ multiplex PCR was the method, and the copy in TCRdb shows in-frame clones only, minus some. This sample's table has dozens of clones. Sequencing was done on a sample of melanoma tumor tissue. The receptors shown here come from a human donor with melanoma.

V and J are TRBV12-5 and TRBJ1-1; D is perhaps TRBD1 (5 bases). CDR1 is LGHNT, CDR2 FRNRAP, per germline. V was trimmed by 2 bases and J by 4 bases, leaving 11 bases between them. The CDR3 totals 14 residues. The CDR3 DNA sequence: TGTGCTAGTGGTTTGTTCCTGGGACTCACTGAAGCTTTCTTT. Translating it yields CASGLFLGLTEAFF.

V gene TRBV11-3 combines with J gene TRBJ1-5; D ambiguous. V shed 3 bases and J shed 0 bases, with 15 bases lying between them. Germline V gene sequence: CDR1 SGHNT, CDR2 YENEEA. The CDR3 contains 17 residues. CDR3 sequence reads: CASSLEPGSYSNQPQHF. CDR3 nucleotides: TGTGCCAGCAGCTTGGAACCGGGATCTTATAGCAATCAGCCCCAGCATTTT.

This chain connects TRBV11-3 to TRBJ1-3, with 7 bases lining up with TRBD1. In germline, CDR1 is SGHNT, CDR2 YENEEA. Germline trimming cut 5 bases from V and 0 bases from J; bases unmatched to any gene: 10. The CDR3 length is 17 residues. The CDR3 is CASSRNAGGFSGNTIYF. CDR3 coding DNA: TGTGCCAGCAGCCGGAACGCAGGGGGTTTCTCTGGAAACACCATATATTTT. Complete variable domain (other parts from reference TRBV11-3 and TRBJ1-3): EAGVVQSPRYKIIEKKQPVAFWCNPISGHNTLYWYLQNLGQGPELLIRYENEEAVDDSQLPKDRFSAERLKGVDSTLKIQPAELGDSAVYLCASSRNAGGFSGNTIYFGEGSWLTVV.

V usage is TRBV28 and J usage is TRBJ2-2; 7 bases fit TRBD1. From germline, CDR1 is MDHEN and CDR2 SYDVKM. The CDR3 extends over 16 amino acids. V was pared by 5 bases and J by 4 bases, with 10 bases of the junction left unmatched. CDR3 in amino acids: CASSIAGTVTTGELFF. As DNA, the CDR3 is TGTGCCAGCAGTATAGCCGGGACAGTTACCACCGGGGAGCTGTTTTTT.

This clone was recorded once. V gene TRBV11-3 combines with J gene TRBJ2-3, with 7 bases lining up with TRBD1. CDR1 SGHNT and CDR2 YENEEA come from the germline V gene. The CDR3 spans 16 residues. V shed 5 bases and J 0 bases; nucleotides not matched to a gene: 8. CDR3 in amino acids: CASSLGTAFSTDTQYF. CDR3 DNA sequence: TGTGCCAGCAGCCTCGGGACAGCATTTAGCACAGATACGCAGTATTTT.